This passage covers 22 T cell receptor beta chains from one sample sequenced in a study of technical replicates of blood from a handful of donors. Method: immunoSEQ multiplex PCR; TCRdb's copy keeps in-frame clones and lacks some. The table lists approximately 95,000 clones, approximately 96% of them singletons, with approximately 0.36% in the top ten. The sample comprised T cells isolated from PBMCs. The receptors stem from a human donor in good health.

V usage is TRBV4-3 and J usage is TRBJ2-1; maybe TRBD2 (5 bases). The CDR3 length is 16 residues. Germline V gene data show CDR1 as LGHNA and CDR2 as YSLEER. Trimming removed 0 bases from V and 4 bases from J, with 13 bases in between. CDR3 sequence reads: CASSQEMDSQYNEQFF. The CDR3 region has the DNA TGCGCCAGCAGCCAAGAAATGGACTCCCAGTACAATGAGCAGTTCTTC.

The gene calls are TRBV18 and TRBJ1-1; D is unresolved. The germline V gene has CDR1 KGHSH and CDR2 LQKENI. The CDR3 is made up of 15 amino acids. Trimming pared 3 bases from V and 4 bases from J, leaving 15 bases between. The CDR3 reads CASSPRMDWGTEAFF. The CDR3 DNA sequence: TGTGCCAGCTCACCCAGAATGGACTGGGGCACTGAAGCTTTCTTT. Together with reference TRBV18 and TRBJ1-1, the CDR3 gives the full variable domain: NAGVMQNPRHLVRRRGQEARLRCSPMKGHSHVYWYRQLPEEGLKFMVYLQKENIIDESGMPKERFSAEFPKEGPSILRIQQVVRGDSAAYFCASSPRMDWGTEAFFGQGTRLTVV.

This clone was seen once. In nucleotides, the CDR3 is TGTGCCACCACCACCCACGGGTCGAACACTGAAGCTTTCTTT. It translates to CATTTHGSNTEAFF. The V gene is TRBV19, the J gene TRBJ1-1; no definite D call. The CDR3 covers 14 residues. The V and J ends lost 10 bases and 1 base respectively, with 16 bases between them. The germline CDR1 and CDR2 sequences are LNHDA and SQIVND (reference sequence).

J is TRBJ1-2 and V is TRBV28, with D perhaps matching TRBD1 (6 bases). The V end was cut by 5 bases, the J end by 4 bases, with 14 bases between. This CDR3 contains 14 residues. Per germline, CDR1 MDHEN and CDR2 SYDVKM. The CDR3 region has the DNA TGTGCCAGCAGTCGGGACACTCCGATCTATGGCTACACCTTC. This encodes CASSRDTPIYGYTF.

The chain combines TRBV2 with TRBJ2-1; the match to TRBD2 covers 11 bases. The germline V gene has CDR1 SNHLY and CDR2 FYNNEI. This CDR3 is 11 amino acids long. V was pared by 4 bases and J by 15 bases, with 2 bases of the junction left unmatched. The CDR3 here is CASSVAGGLFF. The CDR3 DNA follows: TGTGCCAGCAGTGTAGCGGGAGGGCTGTTCTTC.

The chain has TRBV25-1 and TRBJ1-6; tentatively, D is TRBD1 (6 bases). The germline CDR1 and CDR2 sequences are MGHDK and SYGVNS. V was cut by 3 bases and J by 11 bases, with 14 bases left in between. This CDR3 comprises 14 residues. The CDR3: CASSEEQGWTPLHF. The DNA of the CDR3 is TGTGCCAGCAGTGAGGAACAGGGCTGGACACCCCTCCACTTT.

This chain uses TRBV7-9 with TRBJ2-1; 7 nucleotides line up with TRBD1. The germline V gene encodes CDR1 SEHNR and CDR2 FQNEAQ (reference sequence). With V trimmed by 5 bases and J by 7 bases, 8 bases remained unmatched. The length of the CDR3 is 14 residues. The DNA for the CDR3 is TGTGCCAGCAGCACCCAGACAGGGATAAATGAGCAGTTCTTC. Translated, it gives CASSTQTGINEQFF.

The chain couples TRBV28 to TRBJ2-1; the match to TRBD2 covers 10 bases. In germline, CDR1 is MDHEN, CDR2 SYDVKM. J gave up 8 bases and V 10 bases, and 11 bases lay outside the gene matches. This CDR3 has 14 amino acids. In DNA form, the CDR3 reads TGTGCCATCCAAAGCGGGAGGGGGTTTTATGAGCAGTTCTTC. It is translated as CAIQSGRGFYEQFF.

The chain employs TRBV10-3 and TRBJ1-2; 10 positions match TRBD1. Unmatched junction bases numbered 7, after V lost 8 bases and J lost 1 base. The CDR3 extends over 15 amino acids. In germline, CDR1 is ENHRY, CDR2 SYGVKD. CDR3 loop: CAIRGQGDNNYGYTF. CDR3 sequence (DNA): TGTGCCATCCGAGGACAGGGGGACAATAACTATGGCTACACCTTC.

The CDR3 protein is CASSGIGLAGSSNEQFF. CDR3 DNA sequence: TGTGCCAGCAGCGGAATCGGACTAGCGGGATCTTCCAATGAGCAGTTCTTC. The chain carries TRBV13 and TRBJ2-1, with 12 bases aligning to TRBD2. There are 17 residues in the CDR3. CDR1 and CDR2 from the germline V gene are PRHDT and FYEKMQ (reference sequence). Trimming at V came to 5 bases and at J to 6 bases, leaving 11 bases not matched to a gene.

The rearrangement links TRBV5-1 to TRBJ2-3; TRBD1 matches at 9 bases. V lost 4 bases to trimming and J lost 1 base; unmatched junction nucleotides: 7. CDR3 length equals 16 residues. Germline V gives CDR1 SGHRS, CDR2 YFSETQ. For the CDR3, the DNA is TGCGCCAGCAGCGCACAGGGGGCCTGGGGCACAGATACGCAGTATTTT. As protein: CASSAQGAWGTDTQYF.

The genes are TRBV28 and TRBJ2-1; D might be TRBD1 (6 bases). This CDR3 is 11 amino acids long. V shed 6 bases and J shed 10 bases, with 10 bases lying between them. Germline values: CDR1 MDHEN, CDR2 SYDVKM. The CDR3 reads CASSTGTEQFF. The CDR3, as DNA: TGTGCCAGCAGCACTGGGACAGAGCAGTTCTTC.

The chain has TRBV7-2 and TRBJ2-3; TRBD1 aligns across 7 bases. The CDR3 has 16 amino acids. Per germline, CDR1 SGHTA and CDR2 FQGNSA. J lost 2 bases, V lost 1 base, and 6 bases had no gene match. CDR3 DNA sequence: TGTGCCAGCAGCTTAGATAGGGGGCCCTTCACAGATACGCAGTATTTT. It codes for CASSLDRGPFTDTQYF.

The chain carries TRBV27 and TRBJ2-1; 7 nucleotides match TRBD2. The trim removed 3 bases at V and 6 bases at J, leaving 2 bases unmatched. The germline gives CDR1 MNHEY, CDR2 SMNVEV (reference sequence). There are 13 residues in the CDR3. The CDR3 protein is CASSFPGGNEQFF. The DNA of the CDR3 is TGTGCCAGCAGTTTTCCGGGGGGCAATGAGCAGTTCTTC.

V and J are TRBV11-3 and TRBJ2-1; D is possibly TRBD2 (5 bases). The CDR3 totals 16 residues. In germline, CDR1 is SGHNT, CDR2 YENEEA. Trimming left V 0 bases short and J 7 bases short, with 16 bases between. In DNA form, the CDR3 reads TGTGCCAGCAGCTTAGAGGGCATTTCGGGGTTAAATGAGCAGTTCTTC. Protein: CASSLEGISGLNEQFF.

The chain has TRBV27 and TRBJ2-7; the match to TRBD1 covers 9 bases. CDR3 length: 14 residues. V shed 6 bases, J shed 6 bases, and the junction held 9 bases outside the gene matches. Germline V gene sequence: CDR1 MNHEY, CDR2 SMNVEV (reference sequence). CDR3 nucleotide sequence: TGTGCCAGCAGCCCGGACAGGGGATTAAGCGAGCAGTACTTC. Protein product: CASSPDRGLSEQYF.

V and J are TRBV12-5 and TRBJ1-2, with TRBD1 matching 12 bases. The germline V gene has CDR1 LGHNT and CDR2 FRNRAP. The CDR3 is made up of 15 amino acids. Losses at the gene ends were 5 bases for V and 5 bases for J; bases not matched to a gene: 6. CDR3 residues: CASGPGTGGFYGYTF. The CDR3, as DNA: TGTGCTAGTGGTCCCGGGACAGGGGGCTTTTATGGCTACACCTTC.

The chain combines TRBV9 with TRBJ2-7; the D gene is possibly TRBD1 (6 bases). The CDR3 sequence is 14 residues long. The germline gives CDR1 SGDLS, CDR2 YYNGEE. V shed 0 bases and J shed 5 bases, with 12 bases lying between them. CDR3 in amino acids: CASSVGHRVDEQYF. CDR3 sequence (DNA): TGTGCCAGCAGCGTAGGGCACAGGGTCGACGAGCAGTACTTC.

The gene calls are TRBV5-1 and TRBJ2-7; D is unclear. The CDR3 loop spans 13 amino acids. Germline CDR1 is SGHRS and CDR2 is YFSETQ. The V and J ends lost 0 bases and 7 bases respectively, with 11 bases between them. The CDR3 bases are TGCGCCAGCAGCTTGGCTCCCCTGAGAGAGCAGTACTTC. It translates to CASSLAPLREQYF.

The chain employs TRBV4-1 and TRBJ2-1; no reliable D call. V lost 3 bases and J 13 bases, leaving 10 bases between the germline ends. The CDR3 contains 11 residues. Germline V gene lookup returns CDR1 MGHRA and CDR2 YSYEKL. The CDR3 protein is CASSQSTIQFF. The CDR3 DNA reads TGCGCCAGCAGCCAGTCGACAATCCAGTTCTTC.

This clone occurred once. This chain uses TRBV18 with TRBJ1-2, with D unclear. Germline loops: CDR1 KGHSH, CDR2 LQKENI. V lost 0 bases to trimming and J lost 6 bases, with 11 bases between them. The CDR3 totals 14 residues. The DNA for the CDR3 is TGTGCCAGCTCACCACCAGGGAGCCTCGATGGCTACACCTTC. This translates into CASSPPGSLDGYTF.

J is TRBJ2-5 and V is TRBV18, with 8 bases that match TRBD2. The germline gives CDR1 KGHSH, CDR2 LQKENI. The CDR3 contains 16 residues. V was clipped by 3 bases and J by 5 bases; unmatched bases: 11. The CDR3, as DNA: TGTGCCAGCTCACCTCCGGTCCCAAAGCGGGAGGAGACCCAGTACTTC. Translating it yields CASSPPVPKREETQYF. Full variable domain (missing parts from reference TRBV18 and TRBJ2-5): NAGVMQNPRHLVRRRGQEARLRCSPMKGHSHVYWYRQLPEEGLKFMVYLQKENIIDESGMPKERFSAEFPKEGPSILRIQQVVRGDSAAYFCASSPPVPKREETQYFGPGTRLLVL.